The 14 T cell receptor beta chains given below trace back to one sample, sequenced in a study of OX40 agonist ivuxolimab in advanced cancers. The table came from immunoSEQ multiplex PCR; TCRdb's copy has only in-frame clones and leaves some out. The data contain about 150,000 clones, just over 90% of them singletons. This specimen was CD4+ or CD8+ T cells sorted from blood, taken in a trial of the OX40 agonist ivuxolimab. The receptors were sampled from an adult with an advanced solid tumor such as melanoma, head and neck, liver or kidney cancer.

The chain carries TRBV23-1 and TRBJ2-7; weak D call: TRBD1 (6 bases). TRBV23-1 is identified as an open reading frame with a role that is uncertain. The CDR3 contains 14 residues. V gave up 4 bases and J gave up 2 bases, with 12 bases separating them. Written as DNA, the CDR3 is TGCGCCAGCAGTCCCTTCCCAGGGGCCTACGAGCAGTACTTC. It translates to CASSPFPGAYEQYF.

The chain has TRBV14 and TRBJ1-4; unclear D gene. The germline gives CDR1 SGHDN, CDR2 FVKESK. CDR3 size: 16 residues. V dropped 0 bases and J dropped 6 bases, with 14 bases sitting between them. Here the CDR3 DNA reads TGTGCCAGCAGCCAAGATGGGGAGGGTCCCGATGAAAAACTGTTTTTT. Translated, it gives CASSQDGEGPDEKLFF. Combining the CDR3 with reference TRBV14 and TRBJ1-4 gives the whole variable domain EAGVTQFPSHSVIEKGQTVTLRCDPISGHDNLYWYRRVMGKEIKFLLHFVKESKQDESGMPNNRFLAERTGGTYSTLKVQPAELEDSGVYFCASSQDGEGPDEKLFFGSGTQLSVL.

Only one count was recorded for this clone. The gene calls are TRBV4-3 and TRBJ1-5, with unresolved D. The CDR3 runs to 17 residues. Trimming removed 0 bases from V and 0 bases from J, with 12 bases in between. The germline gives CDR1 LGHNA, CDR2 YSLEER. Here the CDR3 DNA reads TGCGCCAGCAGCCAAGATAGTAGAGATTATAGCAATCAGCCCCAGCATTTT. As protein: CASSQDSRDYSNQPQHF.

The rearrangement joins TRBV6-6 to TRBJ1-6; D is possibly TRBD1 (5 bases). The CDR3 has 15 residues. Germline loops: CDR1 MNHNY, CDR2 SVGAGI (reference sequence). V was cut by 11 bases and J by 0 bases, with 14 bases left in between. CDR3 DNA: TGTGCCGGCCGCGGGGCCACCTCCTATAATTCACCCCTCCACTTT. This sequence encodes CAGRGATSYNSPLHF.

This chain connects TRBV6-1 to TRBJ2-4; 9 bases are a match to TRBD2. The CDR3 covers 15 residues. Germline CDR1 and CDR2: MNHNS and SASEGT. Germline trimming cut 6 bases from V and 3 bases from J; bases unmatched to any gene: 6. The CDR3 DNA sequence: TGTGCCAGCAGCGATAGCGGGGGAATCAAAAACATTCAGTACTTC. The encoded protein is CASSDSGGIKNIQYF.

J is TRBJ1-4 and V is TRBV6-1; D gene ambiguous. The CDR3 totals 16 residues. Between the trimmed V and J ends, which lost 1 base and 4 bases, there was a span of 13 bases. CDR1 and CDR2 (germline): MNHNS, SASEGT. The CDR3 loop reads CASSEGLWSYNEKLFF. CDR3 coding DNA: TGTGCCAGCAGTGAAGGTCTTTGGTCCTATAATGAAAAACTGTTTTTT.

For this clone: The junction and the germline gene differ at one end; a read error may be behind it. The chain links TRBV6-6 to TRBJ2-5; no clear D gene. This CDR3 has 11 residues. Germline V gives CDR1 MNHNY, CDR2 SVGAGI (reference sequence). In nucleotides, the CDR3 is TGTGCCGGCAGTCCCCAAGAGACCCAGTACTTC. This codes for CAGSPQETQYF.

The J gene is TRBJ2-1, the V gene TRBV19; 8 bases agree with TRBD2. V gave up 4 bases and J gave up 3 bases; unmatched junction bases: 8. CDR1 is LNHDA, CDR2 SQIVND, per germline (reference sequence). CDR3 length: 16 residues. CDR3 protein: CASSKTSEGDYNEQFF. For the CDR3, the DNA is TGTGCCAGTAGTAAGACTAGCGAGGGAGACTACAATGAGCAGTTCTTC.

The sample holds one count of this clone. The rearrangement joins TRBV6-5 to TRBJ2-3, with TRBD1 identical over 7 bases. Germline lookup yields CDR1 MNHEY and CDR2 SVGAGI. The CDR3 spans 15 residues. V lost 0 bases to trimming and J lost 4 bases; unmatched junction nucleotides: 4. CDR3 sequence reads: CASSYSQRGPDTQYF. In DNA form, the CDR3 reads TGTGCCAGCAGTTACTCACAAAGGGGGCCAGATACGCAGTATTTT.

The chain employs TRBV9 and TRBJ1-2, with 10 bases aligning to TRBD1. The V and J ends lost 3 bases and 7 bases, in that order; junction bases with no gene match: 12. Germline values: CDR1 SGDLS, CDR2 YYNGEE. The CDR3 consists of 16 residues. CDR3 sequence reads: CASSAQRQGAVGGYTF. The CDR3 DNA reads TGTGCCAGCAGCGCTCAAAGACAGGGGGCCGTGGGTGGCTACACCTTC.

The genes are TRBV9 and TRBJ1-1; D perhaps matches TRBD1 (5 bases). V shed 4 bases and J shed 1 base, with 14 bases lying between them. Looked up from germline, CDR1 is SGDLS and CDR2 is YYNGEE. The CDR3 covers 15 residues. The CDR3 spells CASSSRGLPNTEAFF. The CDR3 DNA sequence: TGTGCCAGCAGCTCGAGGGGACTCCCGAACACTGAAGCTTTCTTT.

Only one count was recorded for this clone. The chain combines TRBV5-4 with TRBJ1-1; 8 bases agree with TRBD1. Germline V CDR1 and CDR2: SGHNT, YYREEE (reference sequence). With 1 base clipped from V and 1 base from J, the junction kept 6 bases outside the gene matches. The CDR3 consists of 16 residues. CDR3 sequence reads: CASSLMSGGRNTEAFF. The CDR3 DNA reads TGTGCCAGCAGCTTGATGTCAGGGGGCAGGAACACTGAAGCTTTCTTT.

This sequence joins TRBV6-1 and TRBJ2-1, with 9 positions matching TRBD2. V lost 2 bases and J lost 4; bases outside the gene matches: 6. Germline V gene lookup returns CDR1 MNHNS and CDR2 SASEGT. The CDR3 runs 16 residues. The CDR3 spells CASSEPGLAGYNEQFF. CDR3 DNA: TGTGCCAGCAGTGAACCGGGACTAGCAGGGTACAATGAGCAGTTCTTC.

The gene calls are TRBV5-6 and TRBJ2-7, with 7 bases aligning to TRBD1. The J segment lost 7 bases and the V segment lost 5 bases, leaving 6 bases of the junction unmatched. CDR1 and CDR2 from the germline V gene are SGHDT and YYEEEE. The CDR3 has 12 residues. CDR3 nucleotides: TGTGCCAGCAGGACAGGGACGAGGGAGCAGTACTTC. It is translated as CASRTGTREQYF.